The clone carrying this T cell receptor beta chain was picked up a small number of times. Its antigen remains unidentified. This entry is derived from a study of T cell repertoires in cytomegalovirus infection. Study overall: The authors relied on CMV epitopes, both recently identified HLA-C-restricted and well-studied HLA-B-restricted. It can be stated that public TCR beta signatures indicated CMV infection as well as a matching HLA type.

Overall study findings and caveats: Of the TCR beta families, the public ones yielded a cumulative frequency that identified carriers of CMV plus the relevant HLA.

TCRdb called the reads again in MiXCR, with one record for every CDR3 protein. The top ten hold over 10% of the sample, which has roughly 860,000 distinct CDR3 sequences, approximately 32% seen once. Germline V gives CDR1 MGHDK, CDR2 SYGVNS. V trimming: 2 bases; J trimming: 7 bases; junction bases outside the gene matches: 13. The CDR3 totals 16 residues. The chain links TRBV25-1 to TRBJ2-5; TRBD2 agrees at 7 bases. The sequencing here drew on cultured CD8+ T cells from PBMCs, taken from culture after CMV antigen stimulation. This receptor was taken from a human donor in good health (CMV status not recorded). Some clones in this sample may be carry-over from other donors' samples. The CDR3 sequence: CASSEPSGLRRRTQYF. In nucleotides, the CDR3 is TGTGCCAGCAGTGAACCCTCGGGACTACGACGACGGACCCAGTACTTC.